This T cell receptor beta chain was found in a study of cytomegalovirus exposure and HLA in healthy donors. Whole-study context: There were fewer than 130 million unique TCR beta sequences, drawn from about 179 million T cells, in an earlier analysis. Around 78 million unique TCR sequences came from HLA-typed donors in an early release. Whole-study results and caveats: A few chains linked to CMV were shown in vitro to be specific for CMV antigens. Association of a missense DCLRE1C variant with TCR beta V- and J-gene trimming was reported in a later analysis.

As regards this clone: Its antigen is undetermined.

60 Vbeta and 13 Jbeta primers were used in PCR. The repertoire was sequenced with immunoSEQ multiplex PCR; TCRdb's copy has only in-frame clones and lacks some. This repertoire shows about 200,000 clones, 75% to 90% found once; its top ten account for over 0.65%. The CDR3 runs to 16 residues. Trimming cost V 0 bases and J 2 bases; bases outside gene matches: 9. Germline CDR1 is GTSNPN and CDR2 is SVGIG (reference sequence). The J gene is TRBJ2-7, the V gene TRBV30, with TRBD1 matching over 8 bases. The sequence came from a boy aged 2 to 9 in good health and CMV-seronegative. The sequencing input was PBMCs. Written as DNA, the CDR3 is TGTGCCTGGAGTGTAGAGGGACAGGCAAGGCCCTACGAGCAGTACTTC. Its translation: CAWSVEGQARPYEQYF.